The source of this T cell receptor (beta chain) is a study of blood T cell repertoires in COVID-19. Study information: Some COVID-19 samples were acute and others convalescent; all came from the United States, Italy and Spain.

This clone was counted once. Measured with immunoSEQ multiplex PCR; TCRdb has only the in-frame clones, and not every one. The table lists nearly 55,000 clones, 78% of them singletons, with 15% in the top ten. The sequence was obtained from a human donor with active or convalescent COVID-19. The donor label of this sample is uncertain. The sequenced sample was peripheral blood.

The CDR3 reads CATMTAREYGYTF. The CDR3 region has the DNA TGTGCCACCATGACCGCCCGGGAGTATGGCTACACCTTC. This chain links TRBV10-3 with TRBJ1-2; D not certain. Germline CDR1 reads ENHRY; CDR2 reads SYGVKD. The CDR3 totals 13 residues. V was pared by 10 bases and J by 5 bases, with 17 bases between.